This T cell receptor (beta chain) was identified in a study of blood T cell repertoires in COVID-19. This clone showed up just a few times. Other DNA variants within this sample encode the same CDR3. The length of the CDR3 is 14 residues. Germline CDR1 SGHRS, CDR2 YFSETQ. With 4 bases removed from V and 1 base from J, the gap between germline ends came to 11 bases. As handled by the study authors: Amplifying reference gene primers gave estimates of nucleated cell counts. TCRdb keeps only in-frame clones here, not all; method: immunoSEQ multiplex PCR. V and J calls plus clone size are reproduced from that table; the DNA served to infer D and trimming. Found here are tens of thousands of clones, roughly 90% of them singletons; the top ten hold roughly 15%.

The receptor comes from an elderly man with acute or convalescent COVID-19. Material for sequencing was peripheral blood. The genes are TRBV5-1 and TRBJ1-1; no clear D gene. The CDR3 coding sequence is TGCGCCAGCAGCCCCCTGGGAGGGAACACTGAAGCTTTCTTT. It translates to CASSPLGGNTEAFF.